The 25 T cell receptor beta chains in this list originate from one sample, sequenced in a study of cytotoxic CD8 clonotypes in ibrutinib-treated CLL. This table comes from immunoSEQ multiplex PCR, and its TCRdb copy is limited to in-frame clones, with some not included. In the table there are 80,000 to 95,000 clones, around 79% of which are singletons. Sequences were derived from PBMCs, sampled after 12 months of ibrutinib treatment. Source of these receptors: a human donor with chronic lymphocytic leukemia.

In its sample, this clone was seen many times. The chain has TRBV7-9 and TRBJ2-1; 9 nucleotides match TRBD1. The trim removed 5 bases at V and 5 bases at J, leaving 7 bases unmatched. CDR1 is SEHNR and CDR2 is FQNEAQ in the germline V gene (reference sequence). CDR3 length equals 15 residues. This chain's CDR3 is CASSPRTGVNNEQFF. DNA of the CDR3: TGTGCCAGCAGCCCCCGGACAGGGGTGAACAATGAGCAGTTCTTC.

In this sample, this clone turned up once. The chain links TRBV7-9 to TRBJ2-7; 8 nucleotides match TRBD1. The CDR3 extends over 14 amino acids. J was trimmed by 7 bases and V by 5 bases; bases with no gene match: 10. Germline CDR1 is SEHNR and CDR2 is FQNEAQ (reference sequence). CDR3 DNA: TGTGCCAGCAGCCCGGGACAGGCCTCCGGGGAGCAGTACTTC. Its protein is CASSPGQASGEQYF.

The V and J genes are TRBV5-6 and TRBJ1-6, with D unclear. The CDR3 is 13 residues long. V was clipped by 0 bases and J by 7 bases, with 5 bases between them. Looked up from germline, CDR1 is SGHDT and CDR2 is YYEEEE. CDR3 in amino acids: CASSLVQNSPLHF. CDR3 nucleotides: TGTGCCAGCAGCTTGGTACAGAATTCACCCCTCCACTTT. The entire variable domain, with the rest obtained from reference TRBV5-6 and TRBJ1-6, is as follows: DAGVTQSPTHLIKTRGQQVTLRCSPKSGHDTVSWYQQALGQGPQFIFQYYEEEERQRGNFPDRFSGHQFPNYSSELNVNALLLGDSALYLCASSLVQNSPLHFGNGTRLTVT.

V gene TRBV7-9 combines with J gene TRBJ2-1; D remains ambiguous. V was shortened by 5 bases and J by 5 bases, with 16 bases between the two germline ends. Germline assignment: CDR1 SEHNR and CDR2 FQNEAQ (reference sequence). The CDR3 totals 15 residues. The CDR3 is CASSPFVRTDNEQFF. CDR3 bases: TGTGCCAGCAGCCCCTTTGTCCGTACAGACAATGAGCAGTTCTTC.

CDR3 loop: CASSKGGAPYF. In DNA form, the CDR3 reads TGTGCCAGCAGCAAAGGGGGGGCCCCGTACTTC. The V gene is TRBV21-1, the J gene TRBJ2-5. TRBV21-1 is annotated as a pseudogene. The CDR3 runs 11 residues.

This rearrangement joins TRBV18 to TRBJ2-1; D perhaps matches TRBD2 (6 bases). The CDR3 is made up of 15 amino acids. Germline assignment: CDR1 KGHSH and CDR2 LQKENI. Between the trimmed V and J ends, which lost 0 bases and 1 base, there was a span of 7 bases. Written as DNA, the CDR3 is TGTGCCAGCTCACCACCGGGAGGATCCTACAATGAGCAGTTCTTC. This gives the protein CASSPPGGSYNEQFF. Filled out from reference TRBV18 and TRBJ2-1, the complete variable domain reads NAGVMQNPRHLVRRRGQEARLRCSPMKGHSHVYWYRQLPEEGLKFMVYLQKENIIDESGMPKERFSAEFPKEGPSILRIQQVVRGDSAAYFCASSPPGGSYNEQFFGPGTRLTVL.

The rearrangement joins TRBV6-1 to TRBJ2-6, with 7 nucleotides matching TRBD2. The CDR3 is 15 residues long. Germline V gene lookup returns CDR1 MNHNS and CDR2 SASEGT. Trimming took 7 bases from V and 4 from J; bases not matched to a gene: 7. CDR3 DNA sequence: TGTGCCAGCACCCTCCGGGGGGTAGGGGCCAACGTCCTGACTTTC. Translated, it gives CASTLRGVGANVLTF.

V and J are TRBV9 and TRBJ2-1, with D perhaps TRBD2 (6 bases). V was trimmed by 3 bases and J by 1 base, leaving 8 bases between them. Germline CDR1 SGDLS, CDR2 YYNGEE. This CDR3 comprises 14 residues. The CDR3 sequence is CASSGGRSYNEQFF. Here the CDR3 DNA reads TGTGCCAGCAGCGGTGGGAGGTCCTACAATGAGCAGTTCTTC.

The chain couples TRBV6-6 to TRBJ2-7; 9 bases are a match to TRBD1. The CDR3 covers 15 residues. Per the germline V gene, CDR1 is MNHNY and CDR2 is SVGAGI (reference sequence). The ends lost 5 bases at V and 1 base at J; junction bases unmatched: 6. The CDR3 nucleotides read TGTGCCAGCAGTCCAAGACAGGGGGGTTCCTACGAGCAGTACTTC. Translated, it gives CASSPRQGGSYEQYF.

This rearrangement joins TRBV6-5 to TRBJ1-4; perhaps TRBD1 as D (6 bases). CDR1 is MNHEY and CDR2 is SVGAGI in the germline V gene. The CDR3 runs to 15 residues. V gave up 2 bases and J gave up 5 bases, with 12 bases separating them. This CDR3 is CASSYGQSINEKLFF. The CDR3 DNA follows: TGTGCCAGCAGTTACGGACAGTCTATCAATGAAAAACTGTTTTTT.

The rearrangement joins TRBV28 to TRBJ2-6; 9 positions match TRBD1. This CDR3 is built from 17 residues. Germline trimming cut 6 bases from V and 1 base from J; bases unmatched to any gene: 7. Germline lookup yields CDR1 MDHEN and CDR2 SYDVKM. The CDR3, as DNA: TGTGCCAGCAGGCCCGGGACAGGGAATTCTGGGGCCAACGTCCTGACTTTC. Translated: CASRPGTGNSGANVLTF. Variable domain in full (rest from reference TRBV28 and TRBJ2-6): DVKVTQSSRYLVKRTGEKVFLECVQDMDHENMFWYRQDPGLGLRLIYFSYDVKMKEKGDIPEGYSVSREKKERFSLILESASTNQTSMYLCASRPGTGNSGANVLTFGAGSRLTVL.

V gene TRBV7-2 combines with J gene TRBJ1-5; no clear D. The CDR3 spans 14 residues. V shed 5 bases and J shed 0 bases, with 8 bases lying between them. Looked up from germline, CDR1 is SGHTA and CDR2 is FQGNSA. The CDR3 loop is CASSRTPSNQPQHF. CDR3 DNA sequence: TGTGCCAGCAGCCGGACCCCTAGCAATCAGCCCCAGCATTTT.

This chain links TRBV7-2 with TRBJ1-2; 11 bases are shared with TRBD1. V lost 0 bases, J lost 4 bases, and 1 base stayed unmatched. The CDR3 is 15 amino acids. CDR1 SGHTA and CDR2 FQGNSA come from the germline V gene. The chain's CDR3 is CASSLAGTGGYGYTF. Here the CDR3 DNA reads TGTGCCAGCAGCTTAGCGGGGACAGGGGGCTATGGCTACACCTTC.

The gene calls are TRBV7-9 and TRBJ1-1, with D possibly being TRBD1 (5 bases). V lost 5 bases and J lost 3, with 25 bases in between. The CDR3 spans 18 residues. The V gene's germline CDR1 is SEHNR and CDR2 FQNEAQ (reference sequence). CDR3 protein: CASSPLSGRTTKDTEAFF. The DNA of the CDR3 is TGTGCCAGCAGCCCACTATCGGGACGGACAACGAAGGACACTGAAGCTTTCTTT.

CDR3 amino acids: CASSPTGGDGANVLTF. CDR3 in DNA: TGTGCCAGCAGCCCAACCGGGGGCGATGGGGCCAACGTCCTGACTTTC. The chain has TRBV7-3 and TRBJ2-6; D is tentatively TRBD1 or TRBD2 (6 bases each). The CDR3 loop spans 16 amino acids. V was clipped by 5 bases and J by 3 bases, with 14 bases between them. Germline CDR1 SGHTA, CDR2 FQGTGA.

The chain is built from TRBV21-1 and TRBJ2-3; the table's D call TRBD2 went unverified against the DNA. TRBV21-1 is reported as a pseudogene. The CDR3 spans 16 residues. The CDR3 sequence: CASSPPGLAGGDTQYF. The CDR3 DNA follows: TGTGCCAGCAGCCCCCCGGGACTAGCGGGGGGGGATACGCAGTATTTT.

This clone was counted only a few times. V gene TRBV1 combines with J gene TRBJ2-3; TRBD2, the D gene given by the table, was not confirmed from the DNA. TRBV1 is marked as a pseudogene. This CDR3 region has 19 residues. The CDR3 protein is CTSSQQAGGAQQNTDTQYF. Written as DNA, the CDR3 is TGCACCAGCAGCCAACAAGCCGGGGGGGCCCAGCAAAACACAGATACGCAGTATTTT.

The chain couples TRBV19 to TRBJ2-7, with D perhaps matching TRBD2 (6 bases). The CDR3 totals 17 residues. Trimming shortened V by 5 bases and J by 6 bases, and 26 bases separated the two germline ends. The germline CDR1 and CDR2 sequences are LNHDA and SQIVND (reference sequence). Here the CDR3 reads CASSQGRPGLEGGEQYF. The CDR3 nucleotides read TGTGCCAGTAGTCAGGGACGGCCGGGACTGGAGGGTGGCGAGCAGTACTTC. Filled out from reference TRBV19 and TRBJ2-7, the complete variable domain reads DGGITQSPKYLFRKEGQNVTLSCEQNLNHDAMYWYRQDPGQGLRLIYYSQIVNDFQKGDIAEGYSVSREKKESFPLTVTSAQKNPTAFYLCASSQGRPGLEGGEQYFGPGTRLTVT.

The CDR3 coding sequence is TGTGCCAGCAGCGATCCGGGATTCTACGAGCAGTACTTC. Translating it yields CASSDPGFYEQYF. The chain has TRBV5-5 and TRBJ2-7, with D tentatively TRBD2 (5 bases). The length of the CDR3 is 13 residues. The V gene's germline CDR1 is SGHKS and CDR2 YYEKEE (reference sequence). V shed 4 bases and J shed 3 bases, with 11 bases lying between them.

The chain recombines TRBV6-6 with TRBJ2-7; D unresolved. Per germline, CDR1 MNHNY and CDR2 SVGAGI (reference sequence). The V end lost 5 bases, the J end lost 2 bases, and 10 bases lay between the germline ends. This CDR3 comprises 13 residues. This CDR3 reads CASSLPTPYEQYF. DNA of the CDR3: TGTGCCAGCAGTCTGCCCACCCCCTACGAGCAGTACTTC.

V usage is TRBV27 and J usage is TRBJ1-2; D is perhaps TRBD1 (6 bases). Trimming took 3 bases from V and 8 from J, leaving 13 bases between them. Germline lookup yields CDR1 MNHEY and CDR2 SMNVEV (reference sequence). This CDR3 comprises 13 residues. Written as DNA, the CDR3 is TGTGCCAGCAGTTTCACAGGGACGGGGGGCTACACCTTC. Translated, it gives CASSFTGTGGYTF.

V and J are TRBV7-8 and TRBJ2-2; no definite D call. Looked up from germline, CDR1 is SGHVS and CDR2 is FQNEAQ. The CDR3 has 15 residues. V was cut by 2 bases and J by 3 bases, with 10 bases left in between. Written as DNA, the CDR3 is TGTGCCAGCAGCTTATTCTCTGGGCACACCGGGGAGCTGTTTTTT. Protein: CASSLFSGHTGELFF.

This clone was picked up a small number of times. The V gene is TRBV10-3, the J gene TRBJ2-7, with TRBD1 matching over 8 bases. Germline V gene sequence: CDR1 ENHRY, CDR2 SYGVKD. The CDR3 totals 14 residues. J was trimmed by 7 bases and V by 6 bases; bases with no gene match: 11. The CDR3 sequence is CAIRGDRGPGEQYF. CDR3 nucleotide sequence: TGTGCCATCAGGGGAGACAGGGGCCCCGGGGAGCAGTACTTC.

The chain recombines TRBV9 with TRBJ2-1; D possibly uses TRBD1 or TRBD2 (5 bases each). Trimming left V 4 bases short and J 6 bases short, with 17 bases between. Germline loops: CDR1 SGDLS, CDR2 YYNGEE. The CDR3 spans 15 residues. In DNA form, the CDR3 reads TGTGCCAGCAGCCCCACCGGGGCCCCCGGCAATGAGCAGTTCTTC. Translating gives CASSPTGAPGNEQFF.

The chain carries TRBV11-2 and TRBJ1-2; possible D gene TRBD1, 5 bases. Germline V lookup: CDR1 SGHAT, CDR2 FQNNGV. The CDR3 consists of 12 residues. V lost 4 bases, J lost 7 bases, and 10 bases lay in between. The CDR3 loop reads CASSSGRVGYTF. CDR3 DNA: TGTGCCAGCAGCTCAGGGAGGGTTGGCTACACCTTC.